This T cell receptor (beta chain) was identified in a study of cytomegalovirus exposure and HLA in healthy donors. Overall study: Per a later analysis, the roughly 670 first-cohort and 120 validation repertoires shared one platform. Points from the study as a whole: The study designated 150 or so TCR beta chains cytomegalovirus-associated. It was reported that the classifier diagnosed cytomegalovirus status with high specificity and sensitivity in both the original and validation cohorts.

Separation from the roughly 690-subject first cohort characterized the approximately 120-subject validation cohort, to which the donors belonged. TCRdb's table, derived via immunoSEQ multiplex PCR, lists solely in-frame clones and lacks some. The sample lists 210,000 or so clones, about 91% occurring once. Concerning this clone: Its specificity is unknown.

CDR1 and CDR2 from the germline V gene are LGHNA and YNFKEQ. The V end was cut by 2 bases, the J end by 12 bases, with 12 bases between. The CDR3 spans 12 residues. This sequence joins TRBV4-2 and TRBJ2-3, with D possibly matching TRBD2 (5 bases). The sample taken for sequencing was PBMCs. This TCR was sampled from a woman between 18 and 30 years old in good health and CMV-seronegative. The CDR3 region is CASSQLGRAQYF. CDR3 bases: TGTGCCAGCAGCCAACTTGGGAGAGCTCAGTATTTT.